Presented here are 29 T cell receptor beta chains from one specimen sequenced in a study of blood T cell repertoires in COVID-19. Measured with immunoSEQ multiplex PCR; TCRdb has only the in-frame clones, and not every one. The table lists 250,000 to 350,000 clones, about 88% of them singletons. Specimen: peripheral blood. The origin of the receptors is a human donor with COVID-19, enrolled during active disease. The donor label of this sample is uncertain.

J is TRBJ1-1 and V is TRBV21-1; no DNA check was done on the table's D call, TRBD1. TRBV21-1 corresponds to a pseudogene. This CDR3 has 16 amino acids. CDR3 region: CASSNPRTGLNTEAFF. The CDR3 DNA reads TGTGCCAGCAGCAATCCTCGAACAGGGCTGAACACTGAAGCTTTCTTT.

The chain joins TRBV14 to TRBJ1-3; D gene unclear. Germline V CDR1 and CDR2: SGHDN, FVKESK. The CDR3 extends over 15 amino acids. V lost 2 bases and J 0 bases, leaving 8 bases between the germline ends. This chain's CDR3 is CASSQRRGSGNTIYF. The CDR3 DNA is TGTGCCAGCAGCCAAAGGCGGGGCTCTGGAAACACCATATATTTT.

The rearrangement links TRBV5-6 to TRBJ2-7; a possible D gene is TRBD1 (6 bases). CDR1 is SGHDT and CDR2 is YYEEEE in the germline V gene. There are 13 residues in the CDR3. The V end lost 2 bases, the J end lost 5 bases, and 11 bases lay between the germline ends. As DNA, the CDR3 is TGTGCCAGCAGCTTTACAGGGAGCAACGAGCAGTACTTC. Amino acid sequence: CASSFTGSNEQYF. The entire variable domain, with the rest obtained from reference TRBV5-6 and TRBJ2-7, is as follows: DAGVTQSPTHLIKTRGQQVTLRCSPKSGHDTVSWYQQALGQGPQFIFQYYEEEERQRGNFPDRFSGHQFPNYSSELNVNALLLGDSALYLCASSFTGSNEQYFGPGTRLTVT.

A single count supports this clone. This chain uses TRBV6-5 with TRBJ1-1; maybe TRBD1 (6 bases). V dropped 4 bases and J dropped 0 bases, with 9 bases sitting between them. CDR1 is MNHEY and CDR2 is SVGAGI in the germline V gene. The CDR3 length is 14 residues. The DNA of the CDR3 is TGTGCCAGCAGTTTTGACAGGTTGAACACTGAAGCTTTCTTT. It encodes CASSFDRLNTEAFF.

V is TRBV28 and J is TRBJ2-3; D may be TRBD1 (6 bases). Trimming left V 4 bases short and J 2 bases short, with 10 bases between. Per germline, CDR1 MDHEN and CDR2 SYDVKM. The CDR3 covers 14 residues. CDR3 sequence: CASSSRGFTDTQYF. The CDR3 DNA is TGTGCCAGCAGTTCAAGGGGGTTCACAGATACGCAGTATTTT.

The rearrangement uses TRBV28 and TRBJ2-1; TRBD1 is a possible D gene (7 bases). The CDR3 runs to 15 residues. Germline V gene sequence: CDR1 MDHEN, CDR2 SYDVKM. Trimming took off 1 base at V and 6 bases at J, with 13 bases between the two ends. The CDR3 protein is CASSLSEGAFNEQFF. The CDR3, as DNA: TGTGCCAGCAGTTTATCGGAGGGGGCCTTCAATGAGCAGTTCTTC.

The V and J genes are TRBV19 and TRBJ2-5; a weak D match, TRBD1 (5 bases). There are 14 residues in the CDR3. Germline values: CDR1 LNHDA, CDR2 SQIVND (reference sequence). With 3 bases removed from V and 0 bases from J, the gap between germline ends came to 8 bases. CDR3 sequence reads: CASSMRQNQETQYF. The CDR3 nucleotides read TGTGCCAGTAGTATGAGACAGAACCAAGAGACCCAGTACTTC. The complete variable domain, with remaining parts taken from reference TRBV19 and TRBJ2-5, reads DGGITQSPKYLFRKEGQNVTLSCEQNLNHDAMYWYRQDPGQGLRLIYYSQIVNDFQKGDIAEGYSVSREKKESFPLTVTSAQKNPTAFYLCASSMRQNQETQYFGPGTRLLVL.

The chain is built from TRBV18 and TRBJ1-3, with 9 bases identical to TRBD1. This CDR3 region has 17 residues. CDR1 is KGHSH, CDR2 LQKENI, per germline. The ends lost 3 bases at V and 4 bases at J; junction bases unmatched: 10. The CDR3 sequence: CASSPYPGTGPGNTIYF. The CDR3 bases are TGTGCCAGCTCACCGTATCCCGGGACAGGGCCCGGAAACACCATATATTTT.

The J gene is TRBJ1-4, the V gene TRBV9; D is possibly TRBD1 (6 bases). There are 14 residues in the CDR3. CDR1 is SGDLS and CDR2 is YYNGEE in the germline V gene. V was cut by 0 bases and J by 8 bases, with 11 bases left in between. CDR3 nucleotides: TGTGCCAGCAGCGTAGACATGGGGGCGGAAAAACTGTTTTTT. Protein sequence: CASSVDMGAEKLFF.

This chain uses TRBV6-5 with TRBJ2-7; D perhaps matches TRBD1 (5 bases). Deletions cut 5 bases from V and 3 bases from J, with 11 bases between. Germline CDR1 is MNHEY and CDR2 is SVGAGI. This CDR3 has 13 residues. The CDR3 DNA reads TGTGCCAGCAGTCCCGGACACTTCTACGAGCAGTACTTC. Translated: CASSPGHFYEQYF.

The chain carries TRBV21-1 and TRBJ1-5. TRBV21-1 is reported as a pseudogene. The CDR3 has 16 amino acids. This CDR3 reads CASRGGGKGSNQPQHF. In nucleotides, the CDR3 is TGTGCCAGCAGGGGAGGTGGGAAGGGGAGCAATCAGCCCCAGCATTTT.

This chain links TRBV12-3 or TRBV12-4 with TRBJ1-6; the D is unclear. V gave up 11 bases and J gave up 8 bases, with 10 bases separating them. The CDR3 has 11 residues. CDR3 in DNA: TGTGCCGGCCGCCCCTATTCACCCCTCCACTTT. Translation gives CAGRPYSPLHF.

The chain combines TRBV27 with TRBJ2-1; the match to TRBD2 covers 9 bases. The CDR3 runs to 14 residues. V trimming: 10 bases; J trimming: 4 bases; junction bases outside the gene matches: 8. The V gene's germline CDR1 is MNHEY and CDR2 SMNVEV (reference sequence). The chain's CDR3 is CATLVAGVYNEQFF. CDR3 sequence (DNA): TGTGCCACACTCGTAGCGGGAGTGTACAATGAGCAGTTCTTC.

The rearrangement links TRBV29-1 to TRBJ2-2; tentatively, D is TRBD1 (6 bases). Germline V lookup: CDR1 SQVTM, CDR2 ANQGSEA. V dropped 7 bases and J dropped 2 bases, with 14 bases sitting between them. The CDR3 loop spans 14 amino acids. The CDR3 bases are TGCAGCGCGATAACCGGGACAAACACCGGGGAGCTGTTTTTT. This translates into CSAITGTNTGELFF.

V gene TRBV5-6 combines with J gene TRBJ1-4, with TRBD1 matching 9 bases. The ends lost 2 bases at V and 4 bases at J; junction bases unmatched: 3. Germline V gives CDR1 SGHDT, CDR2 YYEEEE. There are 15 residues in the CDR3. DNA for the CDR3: TGTGCCAGCAGCTTCGGGACAGGGAATAATGAAAAACTGTTTTTT. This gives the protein CASSFGTGNNEKLFF.

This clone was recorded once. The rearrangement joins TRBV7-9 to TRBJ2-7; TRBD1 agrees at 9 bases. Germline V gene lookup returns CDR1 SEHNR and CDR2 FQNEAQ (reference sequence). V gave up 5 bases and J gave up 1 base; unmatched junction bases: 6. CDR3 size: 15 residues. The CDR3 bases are TGTGCCAGCAGCCCCGGACAGGGGAATTCCTACGAGCAGTACTTC. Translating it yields CASSPGQGNSYEQYF.

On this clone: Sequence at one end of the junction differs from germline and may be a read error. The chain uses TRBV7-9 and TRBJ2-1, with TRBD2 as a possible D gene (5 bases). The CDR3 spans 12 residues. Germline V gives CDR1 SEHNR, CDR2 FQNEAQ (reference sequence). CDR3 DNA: TGTGCCAGCAGCCCCCTAGGGAGAGCCAGGCTCTTC. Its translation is CASSPLGRARLF.

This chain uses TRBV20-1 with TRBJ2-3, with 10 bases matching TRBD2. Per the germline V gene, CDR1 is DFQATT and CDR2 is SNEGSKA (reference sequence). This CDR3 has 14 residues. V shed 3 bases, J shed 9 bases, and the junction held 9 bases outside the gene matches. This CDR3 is CSASWGLATSTQYF. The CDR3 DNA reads TGCAGTGCTAGTTGGGGACTAGCGACATCCACGCAGTATTTT.

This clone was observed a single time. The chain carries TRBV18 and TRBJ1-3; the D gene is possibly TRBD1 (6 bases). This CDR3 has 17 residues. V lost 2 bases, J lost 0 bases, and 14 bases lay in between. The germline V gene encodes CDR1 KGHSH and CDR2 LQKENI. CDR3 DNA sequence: TGTGCCAGCTCACCAATCCCCAGGGGCCTCTCTGGAAACACCATATATTTT. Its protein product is CASSPIPRGLSGNTIYF.

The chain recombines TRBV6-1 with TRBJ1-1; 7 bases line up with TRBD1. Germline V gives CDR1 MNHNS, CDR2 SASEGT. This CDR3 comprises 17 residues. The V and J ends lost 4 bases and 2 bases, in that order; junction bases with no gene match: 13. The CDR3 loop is CASSASGTVIGNTEAFF. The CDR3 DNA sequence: TGTGCCAGCAGTGCATCCGGGACAGTGATCGGAAACACTGAAGCTTTCTTT.

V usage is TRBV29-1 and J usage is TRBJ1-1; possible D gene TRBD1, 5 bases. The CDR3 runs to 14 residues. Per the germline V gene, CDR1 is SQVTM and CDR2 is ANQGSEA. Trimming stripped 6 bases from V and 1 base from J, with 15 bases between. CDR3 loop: CSVKAQRGNTEAFF. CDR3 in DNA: TGCAGCGTCAAAGCCCAAAGGGGGAACACTGAAGCTTTCTTT.

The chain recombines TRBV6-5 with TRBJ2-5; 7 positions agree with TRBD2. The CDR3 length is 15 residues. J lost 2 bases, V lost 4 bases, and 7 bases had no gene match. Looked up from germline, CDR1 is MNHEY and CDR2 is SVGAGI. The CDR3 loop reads CASSSPGRGQETQYF. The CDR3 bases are TGTGCCAGCAGTTCCCCGGGGCGGGGGCAAGAGACCCAGTACTTC.

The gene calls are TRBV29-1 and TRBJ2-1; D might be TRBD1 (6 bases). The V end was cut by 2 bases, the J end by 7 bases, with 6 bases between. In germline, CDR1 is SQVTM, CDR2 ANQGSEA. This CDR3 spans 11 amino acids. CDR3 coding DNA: TGCAGCGTTGAAAGGGGGAATGAGCAGTTCTTC. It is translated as CSVERGNEQFF.

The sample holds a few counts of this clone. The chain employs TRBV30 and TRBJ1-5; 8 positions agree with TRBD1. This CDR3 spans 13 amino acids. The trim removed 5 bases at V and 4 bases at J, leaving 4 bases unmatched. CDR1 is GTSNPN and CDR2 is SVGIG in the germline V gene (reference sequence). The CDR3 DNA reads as TGTGCCTGGGCTCAGGGGGCGAATCAGCCCCAGCATTTT. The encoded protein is CAWAQGANQPQHF.

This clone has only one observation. The CDR3 nucleotides read TGTGCCATCAGTGAACGAGTCCTCGGGGATGAGCAGTTCTTC. This translates into CAISERVLGDEQFF. The rearrangement uses TRBV10-3 and TRBJ2-1; weak D call: TRBD2 (5 bases). The CDR3 has 14 residues. The germline gives CDR1 ENHRY, CDR2 SYGVKD. V was shortened by 3 bases and J by 8 bases, with 14 bases between the two germline ends.

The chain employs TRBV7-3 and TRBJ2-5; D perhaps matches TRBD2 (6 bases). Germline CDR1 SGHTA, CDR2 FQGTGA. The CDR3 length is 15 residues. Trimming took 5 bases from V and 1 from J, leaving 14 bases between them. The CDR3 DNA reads TGTGCCAGCAGCGCGGGCGGGGCAAGCCAAGAGACCCAGTACTTC. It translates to CASSAGGASQETQYF. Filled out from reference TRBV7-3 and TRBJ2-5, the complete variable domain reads GAGVSQTPSNKVTEKGKYVELRCDPISGHTALYWYRQSLGQGPEFLIYFQGTGAADDSGLPNDRFFAVRPEGSVSTLKIQRTERGDSAVYLCASSAGGASQETQYFGPGTRLLVL.

DNA for the CDR3: TGTGCCAGCAGCGTAGATAGTCGTAGCAATCAGCCCCAGCATTTT. It yields the protein CASSVDSRSNQPQHF. V usage is TRBV9 and J usage is TRBJ1-5; D is uncertain. The CDR3 has 15 amino acids. V was clipped by 0 bases and J by 0 bases, with 7 bases between them. The germline V gene has CDR1 SGDLS and CDR2 YYNGEE.

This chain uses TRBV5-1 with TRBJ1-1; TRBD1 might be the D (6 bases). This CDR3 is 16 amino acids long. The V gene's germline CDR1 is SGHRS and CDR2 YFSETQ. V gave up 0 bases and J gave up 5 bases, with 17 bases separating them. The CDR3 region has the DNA TGCGCCAGCAGCTTGGACGGCGGGGGCGATCGAACTGAAGCTTTCTTT. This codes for CASSLDGGGDRTEAFF. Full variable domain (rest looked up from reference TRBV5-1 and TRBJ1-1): KAGVTQTPRYLIKTRGQQVTLSCSPISGHRSVSWYQQTPGQGLQFLFEYFSETQRNKGNFPGRFSGRQFSNSRSEMNVSTLELGDSALYLCASSLDGGGDRTEAFFGQGTRLTVV.

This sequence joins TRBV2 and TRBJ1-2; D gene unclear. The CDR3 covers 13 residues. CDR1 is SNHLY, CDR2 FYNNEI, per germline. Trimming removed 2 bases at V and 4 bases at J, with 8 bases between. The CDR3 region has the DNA TGTGCCAGCAGTGAATACCACATCTATGGCTACACCTTC. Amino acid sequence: CASSEYHIYGYTF.